This is a list of T cell receptor beta chains from one sample in a study of T-cell memory formation after mild COVID-19. TCRdb re-derived calls from the 5' RACE reads in MiXCR, one entry per CDR3 protein. The data show fewer than 250,000 distinct CDR3 sequences, roughly 15% seen once. Sequencing was carried out using PBMCs or a T cell subset sorted from them (not recorded which). The receptors derive from an adult woman who had mild COVID-19 (a few samples of this study predate the infection). Cell type and time point are not known. Each CDR3 is given with its conserved first and last residue. Fields, in order: J gene, clone size, V gene, D gene, CDR3 protein, CDR3 DNA. D genes are given only for firm matches. Not every row has a clone size; where given, it reads once, few, many or a size class.

J: TRBJ2-5
size: many
V: TRBV7-3
D: TRBD2
CDR3: CASSPMAGGETQYF
DNA: TGTGCCAGCAGCCCCATGGCGGGGGGGGAGACCCAGTACTTC

J: TRBJ2-5
size: -
V: TRBV19
D: -
CDR3: CASSPLGGIGQETQYF
DNA: TGTGCCAGTAGTCCCCTTGGTGGGATTGGGCAAGAGACCCAGTACTTC

J: TRBJ2-7
size: -
V: TRBV5-6
D: -
CDR3: CASSLYWQLAYEQYF
DNA: TGTGCCAGCAGCTTGTATTGGCAGCTCGCCTACGAGCAGTACTTC

J: TRBJ1-1
size: few
V: TRBV29-1
D: -
CDR3: CSVPGLGTTEAFF
DNA: TGCAGCGTTCCGGGACTTGGGACCACTGAAGCTTTCTTT

J: TRBJ1-1
size: -
V: TRBV9
D: -
CDR3: CASTSGVPDTEAFF
DNA: TGTGCCAGCACCTCGGGGGTTCCTGACACTGAAGCTTTCTTT

J: TRBJ1-1
size: few
V: TRBV20-1
D: TRBD1
CDR3: CSATGGAETEAFF
DNA: TGCAGTGCTACAGGGGGCGCGGAGACTGAAGCTTTCTTT

J: TRBJ1-4
size: -
V: TRBV27
D: -
CDR3: CASRKQTWMDEKLFF
DNA: TGTGCCAGCAGAAAGCAAACCTGGATGGATGAAAAACTGTTTTTT

J: TRBJ2-1
size: many
V: TRBV5-1
D: TRBD2
CDR3: CASSYQRTSGVDNEQFF
DNA: TGCGCCAGCAGCTACCAACGGACTAGCGGGGTCGACAATGAGCAGTTCTTC

J: TRBJ2-7
size: -
V: TRBV27
D: TRBD1
CDR3: CASGQGAGMGEYREQYF
DNA: TGTGCCAGTGGACAGGGGGCAGGTATGGGGGAATACCGCGAGCAGTACTTC

J: TRBJ1-3
size: -
V: TRBV12-3/TRBV12-4
D: -
CDR3: CASSPGLQGGTIYF
DNA: TGTGCCAGCAGCCCTGGACTTCAGGGAGGGACCATATATTTT

J: TRBJ2-5
size: -
V: TRBV9
D: -
CDR3: CASSTQDGQETQYF
DNA: TGTGCCAGCAGCACCCAGGACGGACAAGAGACCCAGTACTTC

J: TRBJ1-2
size: few
V: TRBV15
D: -
CDR3: CATSSEPGSYGYTF
DNA: TGTGCCACCAGCAGTGAGCCGGGGAGCTATGGCTACACCTTC

J: TRBJ1-6
size: -
V: TRBV2
D: -
CDR3: CASSELRSPLHF
DNA: TGTGCCAGCAGTGAGCTGCGTTCACCCCTCCACTTT

J: TRBJ1-1
size: -
V: TRBV10-3
D: -
CDR3: CAISESEGRPTEAFF
DNA: TGTGCCATCAGTGAGTCTGAGGGCCGGCCTACTGAAGCTTTCTTT

J: TRBJ2-1
size: few
V: TRBV11-3
D: -
CDR3: CASSSGRIDEQFF
DNA: TGTGCCAGCAGCTCCGGACGGATCGATGAGCAGTTCTTC

J: TRBJ2-7
size: many
V: TRBV5-1
D: -
CDR3: CASSLAGTKDYEQYF
DNA: TGCGCCAGCAGCTTGGCCGGGACGAAGGACTACGAGCAGTACTTC

J: TRBJ2-1
size: few
V: TRBV7-2
D: TRBD2
CDR3: CASSYLAGFDYNEQFF
DNA: TGTGCCAGCAGCTACTTAGCGGGCTTCGATTACAATGAGCAGTTCTTC

J: TRBJ2-5
size: few
V: TRBV6-1
D: -
CDR3: CASGRRNQETQYF
DNA: TGTGCCAGTGGGCGCCGGAACCAAGAGACCCAGTACTTC

J: TRBJ1-1
size: -
V: TRBV24-1
D: -
CDR3: CATSDLGTTAEAFF
DNA: TGTGCCACCAGTGATCTGGGGACGACGGCTGAAGCTTTCTTT

J: TRBJ1-2
size: few
V: TRBV7-8
D: -
CDR3: CASSNGPTNYGYTF
DNA: TGTGCCAGCAGCAACGGGCCGACTAACTATGGCTACACCTTC

J: TRBJ2-3
size: few
V: TRBV5-1
D: TRBD2
CDR3: CASSYRGSGGASTDTQYF
DNA: TGCGCCAGCAGCTACCGAGGTAGCGGGGGGGCGAGCACAGATACGCAGTATTTT

J: TRBJ2-7
size: few
V: TRBV15
D: TRBD2
CDR3: CATSVAGGRDEQYF
DNA: TGTGCCACCAGCGTAGCGGGAGGGCGGGACGAGCAGTACTTC

J: TRBJ2-5
size: -
V: TRBV20-1
D: -
CDR3: CSARQSQGWEETQYF
DNA: TGCAGTGCTAGACAGAGCCAGGGATGGGAAGAGACCCAGTACTTC

J: TRBJ1-1
size: -
V: TRBV11-3
D: TRBD1
CDR3: CASSQKGQSTEAFF
DNA: TGTGCCAGCAGCCAGAAGGGACAGAGCACTGAAGCTTTCTTT

J: TRBJ2-3
size: many
V: TRBV7-3
D: -
CDR3: CASRLTGRSTDTQYF
DNA: TGTGCCAGCAGACTCACAGGGAGGAGCACAGATACGCAGTATTTT

J: TRBJ1-1
size: -
V: TRBV6-5
D: -
CDR3: CASRRNRNTEAFF
DNA: TGTGCCAGCAGAAGGAACAGGAACACTGAAGCTTTCTTT

J: TRBJ2-7
size: many
V: TRBV29-1
D: -
CDR3: CSVYLNEQYF
DNA: TGCAGCGTTTACCTAAACGAGCAGTACTTC